This T cell receptor beta chain derives from a study of T cell clonotyping in hematopoietic cell transplantation. Overall study findings and caveats: Broader posttransplant TCR repertoire diversity was predicted by graft donor and pretransplant recipient Inverse Simpson Index values. Cells were unsorted, so CD4 and CD8 contributions were not separated. Recipient TCR diversity dropped after transplant; expanded clonotypes rose from day 30 to 180.

The V gene's germline CDR1 is GTSNPN and CDR2 SVGIG (reference sequence). CDR3 length equals 14 residues. Trimming stripped 0 bases from V and 3 bases from J, with 12 bases between. Details on this clone: Its antigen is as yet unknown. This CDR3 is also generated by other DNA sequences in the sample.

Produced via immunoSEQ multiplex PCR; TCRdb's table is partial and in-frame only. The profile covers tens of thousands of clones, with nearly 97% appearing a single time and approximately 0.9% taken by the ten largest. The gene calls are TRBV30 and TRBJ2-7, with a tentative D call TRBD1 (7 bases). Sequencing used peripheral blood mononuclear cells. The TCR was taken from a man aged 25-40 years in good health. Some clones in this sample may be carry-over from other donors' samples. CDR3 residues: CAWSVSQGGYEQYF. The CDR3 nucleotides read TGTGCCTGGAGTGTTAGTCAGGGGGGCTACGAGCAGTACTTC.